This T cell receptor beta chain was profiled in a study of cytomegalovirus exposure and HLA in healthy donors. This clone was seen a handful of times. Its antigen is undetermined. The PCR made use of 60 Vbeta and 13 Jbeta primers. The assay was immunoSEQ multiplex PCR, and TCRdb's table has in-frame clones only and misses some. The data show around 130,000 clones, approximately 80% seen once. Study results and limitations: Upon later analysis, HLA-associated TCR beta chains proved more clonally expanded than other, equally common chains.

The sequenced material came from PBMCs. The origin of this receptor is a middle-aged man in good health and CMV-seronegative.

The CDR3 sequence: CASSFRGTGNEKLFF. The CDR3 DNA follows: TGCGCCAGCAGCTTCCGTGGGACAGGGAATGAAAAACTGTTTTTT. The rearrangement joins TRBV5-1 to TRBJ1-4; TRBD1 matches 9 bases. This CDR3 comprises 15 residues. Per germline, CDR1 SGHRS and CDR2 YFSETQ. After removal of 2 bases from V and 5 bases from J, the junction contained 4 bases not matched to a gene.